These T cell receptor beta chains were read from a single sample in a study of T cell clonotyping in hematopoietic cell transplantation. Method: immunoSEQ multiplex PCR; TCRdb's copy keeps in-frame clones and lacks some. The sample shows 30,000 to 40,000 clones, 85% to 95% of them seen only once. The material was peripheral blood mononuclear cells, obtained before stem cell transplant. Receptors originate from a man aged 35 to 55 with chronic myeloid leukemia. Some clones in this sample may be carry-over from other donors' samples. Both conserved end residues are part of each CDR3. Fields, in order: V gene, D gene, J gene, CDR3 length, clone size, CDR3 DNA, CDR3 protein. A D gene is named only where the DNA matches it firmly. Not all rows give a size; the values are once, few, many and, for expanded clones, a class.

TRBV30	TRBD2	TRBJ2-3	15	-	TGTGCCTGGAGTGTAGGGGCGGGGGGCACAGATACGCAGTATTTT	CAWSVGAGGTDTQYF
TRBV11-1	-	TRBJ1-2	17	once	TGTGCCAGCTCCGGGGATTATGTCCCATCCACCAACTATGGCTACACCTTC	CASSGDYVPSTNYGYTF
TRBV10-3	TRBD2	TRBJ2-1	15	-	TGTGCCATCACCGGGGAACTAGCGGGGGTCAATGAGCAGTTCTTC	CAITGELAGVNEQFF
TRBV2	TRBD2	TRBJ2-1	15	-	TGTGCCAGCAGTCTGACTAGCGGGGCGTACAATGAGCAGTTCTTC	CASSLTSGAYNEQFF
TRBV5-4	-	TRBJ2-1	12	-	TGTGCCAGCAGCGTAGACCGAAATGAGCAGTTCTTC	CASSVDRNEQFF
TRBV28	-	TRBJ1-5	16	-	TGTGCCAGCAGGACCCCGGGGAGGGGGTCGAATCAGCCCCAGCATTTT	CASRTPGRGSNQPQHF
TRBV6-6	-	TRBJ1-5	16	-	TGTGCCAGCAGTTCCCGGATGGGTAATAGCAATCAGCCCCAGCATTTT	CASSSRMGNSNQPQHF
TRBV30	TRBD1	TRBJ1-4	14	once	TGTGCCTGGAGTAGGAACAGGGGGAATGAAAAACTGTTTTTT	CAWSRNRGNEKLFF
TRBV6-5	TRBD1	TRBJ1-5	15	-	TGTGCCAGCAGGGGCGGGACAGGGGTTAATCAGCCCCAGCATTTT	CASRGGTGVNQPQHF
TRBV11-3	TRBD1	TRBJ1-2	13	-	TGTGCCAGCAGCGCAGACAGGGACTATGGCTACACCTTC	CASSADRDYGYTF
TRBV6-1	TRBD1	TRBJ1-2	14	-	TGTGCCAGCATTTCGACAGGGACCGCCTATGGCTACACCTTC	CASISTGTAYGYTF
TRBV4-3	-	TRBJ1-3	15	-	TGCGCCAGCAGCCAAGAGGCCAGTTGGGGAAACACCATATATTTT	CASSQEASWGNTIYF
TRBV5-1	-	TRBJ2-3	11	-	TGCGCCAGCAGGAGGGAAGATACGCAGTATTTT	CASRREDTQYF
TRBV28	-	TRBJ1-2	14	-	TGTGCCAGCAGTTTGGCACCCGCTAACTATGGCTACACCTTC	CASSLAPANYGYTF
TRBV2	-	TRBJ1-5	15	once	TGTGCCAGCAGTGAAGGGCAGGGCAGCAATCAGCCCCAGCATTTT	CASSEGQGSNQPQHF
TRBV7-2	-	TRBJ1-1	15	-	TGTGCCAGCAGCCCTTTGCAAGGTCCGAAGACTGAAGCTTTCTTT	CASSPLQGPKTEAFF
TRBV5-1	-	TRBJ1-2	12	once	TGCGCCAGCAGCAGTGGTACGAATGGCTACACCTTC	CASSSGTNGYTF
TRBV6-5	TRBD1	TRBJ2-1	13	-	TGTGCCAGCAGTAAGGGACAGGGAGGTCAGCAGTTCTTC	CASSKGQGGQQFF
TRBV6-1	-	TRBJ1-2	15	-	TGTGCCAGCAATGTGGGGGGCTCCTCCTACTATGGCTACACCTTC	CASNVGGSSYYGYTF
TRBV5-1	-	TRBJ1-1	12	-	TGCGCCAGCACTTGGGGGGACTCTGAAGCTTTCTTT	CASTWGDSEAFF
TRBV6-5	-	TRBJ2-3	11	-	TGTGCCACCGCAAGCCCAGATACGCAGTATTTT	CATASPDTQYF
TRBV28	TRBD1	TRBJ1-5	14	-	TGTGCCAGCAGTTCCGGACAGGGTGATCAGCCCCAGCATTTT	CASSSGQGDQPQHF
TRBV2	-	TRBJ1-5	15	-	TGTGCCAGCAGTGAAGCCCGGGGTCGGAATCAGCCCCAGCATTTT	CASSEARGRNQPQHF
TRBV6-5	TRBD1	TRBJ1-1	13	-	TGTGCCAGCAGATTCACAGGGGGCACTGAAGCTTTCTTT	CASRFTGGTEAFF
TRBV5-5	-	TRBJ1-3	14	once	TGTGCCAGCACCGAAAGAGACAGCTCTATCACCATATATTTT	CASTERDSSITIYF
TRBV25-1	TRBD2	TRBJ2-5	18	-	TGTGCCAGCAGTGATCCTTCGGGGAGCGGGGGGCAGAGGGAGACCCAGTACTTC	CASSDPSGSGGQRETQYF
TRBV11-2	-	TRBJ1-1	13	-	TGTGCCAGCAGCCTTTCGGGGAGGGGGGGTGCTTTCTTT	CASSLSGRGGAFF
TRBV7-2	TRBD2	TRBJ2-3	16	-	TGTGCCAGCAGCTTACTAGCGGGGGGGCCTTCAGATACGCAGTATTTT	CASSLLAGGPSDTQYF
TRBV9	-	TRBJ1-1	14	-	TGTGCCAGCAGCGTAGCTACGGGGAACACTGAAGCTTTCTTT	CASSVATGNTEAFF
TRBV7-2	-	TRBJ1-2	15	-	TGTGCCAGCAGCCCAGGGCAGGGAGTTCACTATGGCTACACCTTC	CASSPGQGVHYGYTF
TRBV19	-	TRBJ2-7	15	-	TGTGCCAGTAGTATAGATCGGACATCGACCTACGAGCAGTACTTC	CASSIDRTSTYEQYF
TRBV5-1	-	TRBJ1-4	14	-	TGCGCCAGCAGCTTGGGACAGATTAATGAAAAACTGTTTTTT	CASSLGQINEKLFF
TRBV7-9	TRBD2	TRBJ2-3	17	-	TGTGCCAGCAGCTTATTGTTTGGGAGCGGGGACACAGATACGCAGTATTTT	CASSLLFGSGDTDTQYF
TRBV7-9	-	TRBJ1-5	15	-	TGTGCCAGCAGCTTACAGGGTGATTTCAATCAGCCCCAGCATTTT	CASSLQGDFNQPQHF
TRBV7-2	-	TRBJ1-3	15	-	TGTGCCAGCAGCTTGCCCGGGGTTACTGGAAACACCATATATTTT	CASSLPGVTGNTIYF
TRBV2	-	TRBJ1-6	15	-	TGTGCCAGCAGTGAAGCTAGGGGAACGGATTCACCCCTCCACTTT	CASSEARGTDSPLHF
TRBV9	-	TRBJ2-3	12	-	TGTGCCACCTCCGACCGTACAGATACGCAGTATTTT	CATSDRTDTQYF
TRBV5-6	TRBD1	TRBJ2-7	15	once	TGTGCCAGCAGCCTGGGAGGACAGGGCCTCTACGAGCAGTACTTC	CASSLGGQGLYEQYF
TRBV28	TRBD1	TRBJ2-6	17	-	TGTGCCAGCAGTGCAGGGGGCCAAAGCTCTGGGGCCAACGTCCTGACTTTC	CASSAGGQSSGANVLTF
TRBV4-3	TRBD2	TRBJ2-7	15	-	TGCGCCAGCAGCCAAGATGCGGGGGGCGGGTACGAGCAGTACTTC	CASSQDAGGGYEQYF
TRBV4-2	-	TRBJ1-1	19	-	TGTGCCAGCAGCCAAGATAGTGCGGGCACTAACGGGAGGAACACTGAAGCTTTCTTT	CASSQDSAGTNGRNTEAFF
TRBV11-1	TRBD1	TRBJ1-2	14	-	TGTGCCAGCAGCTCGCACCAGGGGGCGTATGGCTACACCTTC	CASSSHQGAYGYTF
TRBV5-1	TRBD1	TRBJ2-7	15	-	TGCGCCAGCAGCTTAGACAGGGGTTTTTCCTACGAGCAGTACTTC	CASSLDRGFSYEQYF
TRBV28	TRBD1	TRBJ1-1	16	-	TGTGCCAGCAGTTTAGACAGGGGGCAAAGTGGTACTGAAGCTTTCTTT	CASSLDRGQSGTEAFF
TRBV5-1	-	TRBJ1-1	15	-	TGCGCCAGCAGCTTGGCCGGGGCACGAATCACTGAAGCTTTCTTT	CASSLAGARITEAFF
TRBV11-1	-	TRBJ1-3	14	-	TGTGCCAGCAGCTGGGGGGCTGACGGAAACACCATATATTTT	CASSWGADGNTIYF
TRBV28	-	TRBJ1-2	13	-	TGTGCCAGCAGTTCAATACTTAACTATGGCTACACCTTC	CASSSILNYGYTF
TRBV9	-	TRBJ2-3	14	-	TGTGCCAGCAGCGTAGGAGGTAGCACAGATACGCAGTATTTT	CASSVGGSTDTQYF
TRBV2	TRBD1	TRBJ2-2	14	-	TGTGCCAGCAGGGGGACAGGGAGAACCGGGGAGCTGTTTTTT	CASRGTGRTGELFF
TRBV30	-	TRBJ1-2	11	-	TGTGCCTGGGAGAGGGGGGGTGGCTACACCTTC	CAWERGGGYTF
TRBV19	TRBD1	TRBJ1-2	15	-	TGTGCCAGTAGTATTACCGGGACAGGGGCCTATGGCTACACCTTC	CASSITGTGAYGYTF
TRBV9	-	TRBJ1-2	14	-	TGTGCCAGCAGCCAACAGGTTCGGTCTGATGGCTACACCTTC	CASSQQVRSDGYTF
TRBV4-2	TRBD1	TRBJ2-7	17	-	TGTGCCAGCAGCCAAGAGAGCCGTCGGACAGGGTGGTACGAGCAGTACTTC	CASSQESRRTGWYEQYF
TRBV30	-	TRBJ1-2	14	-	TGTGCCTGGTCTCTCAGGTGGGGGGGAAATGGCTACACCTTC	CAWSLRWGGNGYTF
TRBV6-5	TRBD1	TRBJ1-5	15	once	TGTGCCAGCAGTTTCGGGACAGGGAGCAATCAGCCCCAGCATTTT	CASSFGTGSNQPQHF
TRBV2	TRBD2	TRBJ2-5	14	-	TGTGCCGACAAGGCTAGCGGGGGACAAGAGACCCAGTACTTC	CADKASGGQETQYF